The present T cell receptor (beta chain) was sequenced within a study of shared clonotypes between healthy human individuals. Study-level information: Each donor contributed plates that comprised three CD4 naive, three CD4 memory, two CD8 naive and one CD8 memory.

Germline loops: CDR1 MNHEY, CDR2 SVGAGI. V was trimmed by 2 bases and J by 1 base, leaving 12 bases between them. The CDR3 contains 15 residues. Every subset had its genomic DNA shared out evenly among several immunoSEQ plates. Per sorted-subset replicate PCR, input was around 220 ng DNA, representing about 29,000 T cell genomes. Data came from immunoSEQ multiplex PCR; TCRdb stores just in-frame clones and leaves some out. The top ten clones hold 0.3% to 0.45% of a sample with about 2.3 million clones, 85% to 95% of them seen once. The TCR was taken from a man aged 18 to 29 in good health. Some clones in this sample may be carry-over from other donors' samples. Input material: naive CD4+ T cells from PBMCs. Regarding subset: CD45RA+ positively selected. V is TRBV6-5 and J is TRBJ2-7; D may be TRBD1 or TRBD2 (6 bases each). CDR3 protein: CASSYRRGHSYEQYF. Here the CDR3 DNA reads TGTGCCAGCAGTTACCGTCGGGGGCATTCCTACGAGCAGTACTTC.